This T cell receptor beta chain comes out of a study of shared clonotypes between healthy human individuals. Study outcomes and limitations: In contrast to clonotypes shared by all four donors, non-shared clonotypes had lower generation probabilities. Rarefaction gave evidence that sorted-subset sequencing remained incomplete despite large depth. Enrolling few donors narrowed the genetic and exposure-history diversity that was represented.

The method was immunoSEQ multiplex PCR; TCRdb's version includes in-frame clones alone and lacks a portion of them. The sample records approximately 2,000,000 clones, 85% to 95% being singletons. From germline, CDR1 is SGHRS and CDR2 YFSETQ. This CDR3 region has 13 residues. V lost 4 bases to trimming and J lost 8 bases; unmatched junction nucleotides: 7. The split of CD4+ cells yielded CD45RA+ naive and CD45RA-negative memory subsets. This clone came up a few times. Its antigen is undetermined. This receptor was taken from a man between 18 and 29 years old in good health. Some clones in this sample may be carry-over from other donors' samples. This rearrangement joins TRBV5-1 to TRBJ1-2; 8 nucleotides match TRBD1. Sequencing input: naive CD4+ T cells from PBMCs. Sample subset: CD45RA+ positively selected. The CDR3 loop is CASSNQGARGYTF. DNA for the CDR3: TGCGCCAGCAGCAACCAGGGGGCGCGGGGCTACACCTTC.